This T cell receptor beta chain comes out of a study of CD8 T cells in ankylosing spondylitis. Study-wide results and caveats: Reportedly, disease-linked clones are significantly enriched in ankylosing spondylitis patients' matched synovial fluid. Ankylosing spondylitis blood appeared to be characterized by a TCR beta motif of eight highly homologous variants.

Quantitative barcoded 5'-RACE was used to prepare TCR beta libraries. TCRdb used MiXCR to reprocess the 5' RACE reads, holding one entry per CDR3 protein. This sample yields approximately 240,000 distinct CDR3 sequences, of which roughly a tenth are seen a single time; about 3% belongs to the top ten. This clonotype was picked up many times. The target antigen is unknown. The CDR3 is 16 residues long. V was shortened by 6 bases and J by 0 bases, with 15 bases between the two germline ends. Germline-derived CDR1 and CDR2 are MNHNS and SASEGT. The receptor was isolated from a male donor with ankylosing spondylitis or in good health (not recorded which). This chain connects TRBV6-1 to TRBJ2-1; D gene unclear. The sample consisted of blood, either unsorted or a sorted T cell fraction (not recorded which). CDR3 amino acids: CASRPPAPSSYNEQFF. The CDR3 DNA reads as TGTGCCAGCAGACCCCCGGCCCCAAGCTCCTACAATGAGCAGTTCTTC.